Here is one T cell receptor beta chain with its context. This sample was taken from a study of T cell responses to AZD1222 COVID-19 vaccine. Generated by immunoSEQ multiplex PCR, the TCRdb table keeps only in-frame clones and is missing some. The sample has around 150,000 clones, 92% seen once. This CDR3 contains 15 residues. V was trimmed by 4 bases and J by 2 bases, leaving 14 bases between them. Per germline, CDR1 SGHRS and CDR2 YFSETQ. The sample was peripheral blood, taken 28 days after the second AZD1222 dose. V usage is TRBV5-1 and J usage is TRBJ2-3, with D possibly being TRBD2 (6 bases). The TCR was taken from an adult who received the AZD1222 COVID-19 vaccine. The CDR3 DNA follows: TGCGCCAGCAGCCGGGTCGGGGGTTACACAGATACGCAGTATTTT. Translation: CASSRVGGYTDTQYF.